This is a list of T cell receptor beta chains from one sample in a study of identical twins. TCRdb re-called the 5' RACE reads through MiXCR, storing one row per CDR3 protein. The sample has about 550,000 distinct CDR3 sequences, more than 20% seen once; the top ten hold 0.48%. The same sample was also studied in work on yellow fever vaccine responses in identical twins.

Material for sequencing was CD4+ T cells sorted from blood. Receptor source: a woman in her late teens or twenties in good health. Both conserved end residues are part of each CDR3. The D gene is left open where the match is weak. Only part of the rows carry a size: once, few, many, or a class if the clone is expanded.

d_call,j_call,clone_size,v_call,cdr3_aa,cdr3_nt
NA,TRBJ2-2,few,TRBV7-2,CASSPAGGELFF,TGTGCCAGCAGCCCCGCCGGCGGGGAGCTGTTTTTT
TRBD1,TRBJ1-5,NA,TRBV10-3,CAISDPGQGAQPQHF,TGTGCCATCAGTGACCCGGGACAGGGAGCTCAGCCCCAGCATTTT
NA,TRBJ1-2,few,TRBV18,CASSPGGENYGYTF,TGTGCCAGCTCTCCTGGGGGCGAAAACTATGGCTACACCTTC
NA,TRBJ2-7,few,TRBV20-1,CSARDLGGMSSYEQYF,TGCAGTGCTAGAGATTTGGGCGGGATGAGCTCCTACGAGCAGTACTTC
NA,TRBJ1-4,NA,TRBV6-5,CASRDSRLTNEKLFF,TGTGCCAGCAGAGACTCCAGGTTAACTAATGAAAAACTGTTTTTT
NA,TRBJ2-3,few,TRBV6-1,CASSALGADTQYF,TGTGCCAGCAGTGCTCTCGGGGCAGATACGCAGTATTTT
TRBD2,TRBJ2-1,many,TRBV12-3/TRBV12-4,CASSRSGGSYNEQFF,TGTGCCAGCAGTCGAAGCGGGGGCTCCTACAATGAGCAGTTCTTC
NA,TRBJ1-1,NA,TRBV12-3/TRBV12-4,CASDGRAGSPEAFF,TGTGCCAGTGACGGCAGGGCAGGGTCTCCTGAAGCTTTCTTT
NA,TRBJ2-5,NA,TRBV6-1,CASTGVSETQYF,TGTGCCAGCACGGGGGTATCTGAGACCCAGTACTTC
TRBD1,TRBJ2-5,few,TRBV12-3/TRBV12-4,CASSPQGPRGGETQYF,TGTGCCAGCAGTCCACAGGGGCCACGCGGAGGAGAGACCCAGTACTTC
NA,TRBJ1-6,few,TRBV20-1,CSARDTQGFSYNSPLHF,TGCAGTGCTAGGGACACCCAGGGTTTCTCCTATAATTCACCCCTCCACTTT
TRBD1,TRBJ1-1,NA,TRBV20-1,CRGDSNTEAFF,TGCAGAGGGGACAGCAACACTGAAGCTTTCTTT
NA,TRBJ2-1,NA,TRBV27,CASSFDLGNEQFF,TGTGCCAGCAGTTTCGACCTGGGAAATGAGCAGTTCTTC
NA,TRBJ2-3,NA,TRBV24-1,CATSERDPPTDTQYF,TGTGCCACCAGTGAGCGGGACCCTCCCACAGATACGCAGTATTTT
NA,TRBJ2-5,NA,TRBV5-5,CASSLTVETQYF,TGTGCCAGCAGCTTGACAGTTGAGACCCAGTACTTC
NA,TRBJ2-4,few,TRBV11-2,CASSDARPGTFLAKNIQYF,TGTGCCAGCAGCGATGCTCGCCCCGGGACTTTTCTAGCCAAAAACATTCAGTACTTC
TRBD2,TRBJ2-4,NA,TRBV29-1,CSVTSGKNIQYF,TGCAGCGTGACTAGCGGAAAAAACATTCAGTACTTC
TRBD1,TRBJ1-2,NA,TRBV12-3/TRBV12-4,CASSFGTGTNYGYTF,TGTGCCAGCAGTTTCGGGACAGGAACTAACTATGGCTACACCTTC
NA,TRBJ2-3,NA,TRBV27,CASSFRVADTHPDTQYF,TGTGCCAGCAGTTTCCGGGTCGCGGATACTCACCCAGATACGCAGTATTTT
TRBD2,TRBJ2-1,NA,TRBV4-2,CASSQDLSGGSSYNEQFF,TGTGCCAGCAGCCAGGACCTCAGCGGGGGAAGCTCCTACAATGAGCAGTTCTTC
NA,TRBJ2-3,few,TRBV5-1,CASSLNEGSTDTQYF,TGCGCCAGCAGCTTGAATGAGGGCTCCACAGATACGCAGTATTTT
NA,TRBJ2-1,few,TRBV5-1,CASSLGVWGSVYNEQFF,TGCGCCAGCAGCTTGGGGGTTTGGGGTTCCGTCTACAATGAGCAGTTCTTC
NA,TRBJ1-2,NA,TRBV7-9,CASSLGGHGYTF,TGTGCCAGCAGCTTAGGGGGACACGGCTACACCTTC
NA,TRBJ2-5,NA,TRBV20-1,CSAVTRRIGTPRGYF,TGCAGTGCCGTGACCCGCCGTATCGGGACGCCCCGTGGCTACTTC
TRBD2,TRBJ2-3,NA,TRBV12-5,CASGLGASGKTDTQYF,TGTGCTAGTGGTTTGGGGGCTAGCGGGAAGACAGATACGCAGTATTTT
TRBD1,TRBJ2-7,NA,TRBV7-8,CASSLTTGTGGVKVIGQYF,TGTGCCAGCAGCCTTACCACCGGGACAGGGGGCGTAAAGGTGATAGGGCAGTACTTC
TRBD2,TRBJ2-7,NA,TRBV28,CASGQAGGPNEQYF,TGTGCCAGCGGACAAGCGGGAGGGCCCAACGAGCAGTACTTC
NA,TRBJ2-2,NA,TRBV6-1,CAIKGVRGSGELFF,TGTGCCATCAAGGGAGTTCGGGGTTCCGGGGAGCTGTTTTTT
NA,TRBJ2-1,NA,TRBV3-1,CASSPGAGFYNEQFF,TGTGCCAGCAGCCCCGGCGCAGGGTTCTACAATGAGCAGTTCTTC
NA,TRBJ2-2,NA,TRBV4-1,CASSQERVIGGELFF,TGCGCCAGCAGCCAAGAAAGGGTAATTGGCGGGGAGCTGTTTTTT
NA,TRBJ2-3,few,TRBV5-4,CASSLDGSATDTQYF,TGTGCCAGCAGCTTGGACGGGAGCGCTACAGATACGCAGTATTTT
NA,TRBJ1-5,NA,TRBV11-2,CASSLEGASGGNQPQHF,TGTGCCAGCAGCTTAGAGGGCGCCAGCGGGGGCAATCAGCCCCAGCATTTT
NA,TRBJ1-1,many,TRBV7-6,CASSLDLGGTEAFF,TGTGCCAGCAGCTTAGATCTCGGGGGTACTGAAGCTTTCTTT
NA,TRBJ2-1,NA,TRBV14,CASSPMESYNEQFF,TGTGCCAGCAGCCCGATGGAAAGCTACAATGAGCAGTTCTTC
NA,TRBJ2-2,few,TRBV7-8,CASTLPDSRRTGELFF,TGTGCCAGCACCTTGCCCGATTCCCGTCGGACCGGGGAGCTGTTTTTT
NA,TRBJ2-2,NA,TRBV4-1,CASSHGTAETGELFF,TGCGCCAGCAGCCACGGCACAGCTGAAACCGGGGAGCTGTTTTTT
NA,TRBJ2-1,few,TRBV29-1,CSVGGRFADNEQFF,TGCAGCGTTGGGGGAAGGTTTGCCGACAATGAGCAGTTCTTC
NA,TRBJ2-3,NA,TRBV7-2,CASSPRERGTDTQYF,TGTGCCAGCAGCCCCCGTGAGCGTGGCACAGATACGCAGTATTTT
NA,TRBJ2-1,few,TRBV18,CASSPLGGYEQFF,TGTGCCAGCTCACCACTCGGGGGTTATGAGCAGTTCTTC
TRBD2,TRBJ2-2,NA,TRBV10-3,CATAGGLAAGELFF,TGTGCCACCGCGGGGGGACTAGCCGCCGGGGAGCTGTTTTTT
NA,TRBJ2-3,NA,TRBV7-8,CASSPQSGPVTDTQYF,TGTGCCAGCAGCCCGCAGAGTGGTCCAGTCACAGATACGCAGTATTTT
NA,TRBJ1-1,NA,TRBV11-2,CASSPDPQNEAFF,TGTGCCAGCAGCCCCGACCCCCAGAATGAAGCTTTCTTT
NA,TRBJ1-1,NA,TRBV13,CASSIRGTEAFF,TGTGCCAGCAGCATCCGAGGCACTGAAGCTTTCTTT
NA,TRBJ1-4,NA,TRBV13,CASSLVGRVNEKLFF,TGTGCCAGCAGCTTAGTAGGCAGAGTAAATGAAAAACTGTTTTTT
TRBD2,TRBJ2-3,few,TRBV20-1,CSARDPGLAGGSSTDTQYF,TGCAGTGCTAGAGATCCGGGACTAGCGGGGGGTTCTAGCACAGATACGCAGTATTTT
TRBD2,TRBJ2-1,few,TRBV3-1,CASSQDRSGRTYNEQFF,TGTGCCAGCAGCCAAGACCGAAGCGGGAGGACCTACAATGAGCAGTTCTTC
NA,TRBJ1-1,NA,TRBV5-5,CASSIGTANTEAFF,TGTGCCAGCAGCATCGGGACGGCGAACACTGAAGCTTTCTTT
NA,TRBJ2-5,NA,TRBV4-2,CASSQAGQQETQYF,TGTGCCAGCAGCCAAGCGGGACAACAAGAGACCCAGTACTTC
TRBD2,TRBJ2-3,NA,TRBV29-1,CSVGGGYGTSGFTDTQYF,TGCAGCGTTGGAGGGGGGTACGGGACTAGCGGCTTCACAGATACGCAGTATTTT
TRBD1,TRBJ2-2,NA,TRBV10-2,CASRLTGANTGELFF,TGCGCCAGCAGGTTGACAGGGGCGAACACCGGGGAGCTGTTTTTT
NA,TRBJ2-3,few,TRBV20-1,CSATDRTDTQYF,TGCAGTGCAACGGACCGCACAGATACGCAGTATTTT
TRBD1,TRBJ1-5,few,TRBV3-1,CASSSTPGTGGIGQPQHF,TGTGCCAGCAGCTCCACCCCCGGGACAGGGGGCATTGGTCAGCCCCAGCATTTT
NA,TRBJ2-1,many,TRBV5-1,CASSLLLAPTNNEQFF,TGCGCCAGCAGCCTATTACTGGCGCCAACAAACAATGAGCAGTTCTTC
TRBD1,TRBJ2-1,many,TRBV25-1,CASSESRGSTNEQFF,TGTGCCAGCAGTGAAAGCAGGGGGAGTACCAATGAGCAGTTCTTC
NA,TRBJ1-1,many,TRBV7-2,CASSPTGLNTEAFF,TGTGCCAGCAGCCCAACAGGGCTGAACACTGAAGCTTTCTTT
TRBD2,TRBJ2-1,few,TRBV4-1,CASSQDRGLAKNNEQFF,TGCGCCAGCAGCCAAGATCGGGGACTAGCGAAAAACAATGAGCAGTTCTTC
TRBD1,TRBJ2-4,NA,TRBV12-3/TRBV12-4,CASSSWTGGNIQYF,TGTGCCAGCAGTTCCTGGACAGGAGGAAACATTCAGTACTTC
TRBD1,TRBJ2-1,few,TRBV7-9,CASSLQGQGRLIEQFF,TGTGCCAGCAGCCTCCAAGGACAGGGGCGTCTAATTGAGCAGTTCTTC